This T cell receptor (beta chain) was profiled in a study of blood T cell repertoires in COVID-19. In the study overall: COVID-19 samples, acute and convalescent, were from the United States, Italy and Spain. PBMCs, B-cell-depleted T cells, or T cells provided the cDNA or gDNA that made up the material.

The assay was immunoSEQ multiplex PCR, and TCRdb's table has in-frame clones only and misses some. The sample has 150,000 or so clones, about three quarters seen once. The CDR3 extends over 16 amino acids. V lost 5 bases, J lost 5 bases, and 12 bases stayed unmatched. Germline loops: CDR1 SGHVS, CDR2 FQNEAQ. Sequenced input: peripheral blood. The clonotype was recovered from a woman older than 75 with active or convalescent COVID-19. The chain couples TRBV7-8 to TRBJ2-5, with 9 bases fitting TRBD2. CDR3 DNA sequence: TGTGCCAGCAGCGCCGTTAGCGGGGGATATATGGAGACCCAGTACTTC. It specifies CASSAVSGGYMETQYF.